The present T cell receptor beta chain was sequenced within a study of T-cell reconstitution after alpha-beta-depleted transplantation in children. Study results and caveats: It was surviving recipient T cells and thymic progenitors that gave some patients high TCRbeta diversity at day 60.

CDR3 length equals 14 residues. The V end was cut by 3 bases, the J end by 5 bases, with 13 bases between. Germline CDR1 reads SEHNR; CDR2 reads FQNEAQ (reference sequence). The TCRbeta library was prepared with unique molecular identifiers. TCRdb ran MiXCR on the PCR reads and lists one entry per CDR3 protein. The sample has around 300,000 distinct CDR3 sequences, around 20% seen once. Comments on this clonotype: No antigen is known for it.

This receptor was taken from a male patient aged 10 to 17 who had a stem cell transplant for acute lymphoblastic leukemia, so the T cells may come from the graft donor. The chain recombines TRBV7-9 with TRBJ1-2; perhaps TRBD1 as D (6 bases). Source: PBMCs, mostly from graft donor cells, taken 180 days after TCRalphabeta/CD19-depleted stem cell transplant. CDR3 nucleotides: TGTGCCAGCAGCTTCCCACAGGGTAATTATGGCTACACCTTC. This encodes CASSFPQGNYGYTF.